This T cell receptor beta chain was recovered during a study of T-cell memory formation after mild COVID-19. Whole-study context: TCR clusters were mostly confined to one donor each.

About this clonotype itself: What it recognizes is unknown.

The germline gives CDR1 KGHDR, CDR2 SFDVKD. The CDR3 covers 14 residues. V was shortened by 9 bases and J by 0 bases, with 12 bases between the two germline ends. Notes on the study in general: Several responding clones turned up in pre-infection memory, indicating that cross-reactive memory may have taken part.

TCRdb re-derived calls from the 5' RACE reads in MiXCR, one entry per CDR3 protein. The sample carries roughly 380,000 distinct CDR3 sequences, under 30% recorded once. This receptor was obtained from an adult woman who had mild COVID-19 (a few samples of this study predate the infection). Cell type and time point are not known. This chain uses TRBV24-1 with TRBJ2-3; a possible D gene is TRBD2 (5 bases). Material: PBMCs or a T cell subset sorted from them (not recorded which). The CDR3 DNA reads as TGTGCCACCCGCCGAGGGAAAAGCACAGATACGCAGTATTTT. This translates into CATRRGKSTDTQYF.